The 2 T cell receptor beta chains below all came from one sample that was sequenced in a study of T cells in localized non-small cell lung cancer (TCRdb year 2020). Library preparation used the immunoSEQ multiplex PCR assay. TCRdb carries this immuneACCESS record with in-frame sequences only. Its versions omit some clonotypes, under half of them owing to an unresolved V gene in the studies checked, with the rest unexplained. For this sample the table gives roughly 38,000 clones, of which around 87% were detected only once. The ten biggest clones cover roughly 7.7% of the sample. The material sequenced was peripheral blood, taken before any cancer treatment. All receptors derive from a woman aged 18-49 years with stage III lung adenocarcinoma.

The chain couples TRBV2 to TRBJ1-4; no definite D call. V was pared by 4 bases and J by 4 bases, with 10 bases between. Germline V gene data show CDR1 as SNHLY and CDR2 as FYNNEI. The CDR3 has 14 amino acids. This CDR3 is CASSVRGINEKLFF. As DNA, the CDR3 is TGTGCCAGCAGTGTGCGCGGGATTAATGAAAAACTGTTTTTT.

V is TRBV19 and J is TRBJ1-2; TRBD1 agrees at 7 bases. The ends lost 10 bases at V and 2 bases at J; junction bases unmatched: 4. Germline values: CDR1 LNHDA, CDR2 SQIVND (reference sequence). The CDR3 extends over 12 amino acids. CDR3 residues: CATEGQNYGYTF. For the CDR3, the DNA is TGTGCCACCGAGGGACAGAACTATGGCTACACCTTC.